This section outlines one T cell receptor beta chain sequence together with its context. Investigators profiled TCR beta VDJ and CDR3 from genomic DNA template. Using its own MiXCR run on the reads, TCRdb lists one record per CDR3 protein. Here the sample spans about 190,000 distinct CDR3 sequences, more than 45% being singletons. This CDR3 is built from 16 residues. Trimming stripped 0 bases from V and 2 bases from J, with 12 bases between. The V gene's germline CDR1 is LNHNV and CDR2 YYDKDF (reference sequence). This sample stems from a study of CD8+CD57+ T cells in acquired aplastic anemia. Study-level information: The mean DNA yield obtained from sorted CD4+ and CD8+ cells came to around 3 ug.

Those patients picked for sequencing had displayed CD8+CD57+ cell expansion on flow cytometry. The enrolled patients all had severe acquired aplastic anemia. The blood sampling took place in patients who had so far received no therapy. The specimen sequenced was sorted CD4+, CD8+, or CD8+CD57+ T cells (not recorded which) from PBMCs. The TCR sequence derives from a human donor with aplastic anemia. V and J are TRBV15 and TRBJ2-3; the D gene is possibly TRBD1 (5 bases). The CDR3 loop reads CATSRDLRVPTDTQYF. DNA for the CDR3: TGTGCCACCAGCAGAGATCTCAGGGTTCCCACAGATACGCAGTATTTT.